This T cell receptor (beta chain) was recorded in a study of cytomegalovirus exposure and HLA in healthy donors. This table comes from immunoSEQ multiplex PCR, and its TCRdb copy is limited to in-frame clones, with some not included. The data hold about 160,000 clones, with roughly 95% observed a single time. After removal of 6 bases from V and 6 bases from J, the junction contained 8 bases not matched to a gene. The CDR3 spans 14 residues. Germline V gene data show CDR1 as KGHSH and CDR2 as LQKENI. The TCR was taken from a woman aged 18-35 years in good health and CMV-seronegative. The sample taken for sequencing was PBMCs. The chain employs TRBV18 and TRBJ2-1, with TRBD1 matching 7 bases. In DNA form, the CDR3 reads TGTGCCAGCTCCAGACAGGGAATGGGCAATGAGCAGTTCTTC. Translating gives CASSRQGMGNEQFF.